This is a list of T cell receptor beta chains from one sample in a study of CD8+CD57+ T cells in acquired aplastic anemia. TCRdb analysed the reads with MiXCR anew, one entry per CDR3 protein. The sample has fewer than 250,000 distinct CDR3 sequences, approximately 52% seen once. The specimen was sorted CD4+, CD8+, or CD8+CD57+ T cells (not recorded which) from PBMCs. The receptor source for this set is a human donor in good health, serving as a control. Both conserved end residues are part of each CDR3. D genes are given only for firm matches. Only some rows state a clone size, as once, few, many or a class for expanded clones.

j_gene	v_gene	abundance	d_gene	CDR3aa	CDR3nt
TRBJ1-3	TRBV10-3	NA	NA	CAISEYGGNTVHF	TGTGCCATCAGTGAATACGGGGGAAACACCGTACATTTT
TRBJ2-5	TRBV4-1	NA	TRBD1	CASSLGGQGRETQYF	TGCGCCAGCAGCTTAGGGGGACAGGGAAGGGAGACCCAGTACTTC
TRBJ2-7	TRBV12-3/TRBV12-4	many	TRBD2	CASSFGTRTYEQYF	TGTGCCAGCAGTTTCGGGACTAGAACTTACGAGCAGTACTTC
TRBJ2-7	TRBV7-9	NA	NA	CASSLVDSSYEQYF	TGTGCCAGCAGCTTAGTGGACAGCTCCTACGAGCAGTACTTC
TRBJ1-5	TRBV19	NA	TRBD1	CAVKEGAQPQHF	TGTGCCGTCAAAGAGGGGGCCCAGCCCCAGCATTTT
TRBJ1-1	TRBV6-2/TRBV6-3	many	TRBD1	CASSYQGQGSTEAFF	TGTGCCAGCAGTTATCAAGGACAGGGGAGCACTGAAGCTTTCTTT
TRBJ2-1	TRBV28	NA	NA	CASSSNRQLSSYNEQFF	TGTGCCAGCAGTTCCAACCGACAGCTTAGCTCCTACAATGAGCAGTTCTTC
TRBJ1-6	TRBV15	NA	NA	CATSRETGLSSPLHF	TGTGCCACCAGCAGAGAAACGGGTTTAAGTTCACCCCTCCACTTT
TRBJ2-5	TRBV5-1	NA	NA	CASRGATGQETQYF	TGCGCCAGCAGAGGGGCGACAGGACAAGAGACCCAGTACTTC
TRBJ1-1	TRBV5-4	many	NA	CASSHRDQNTEAFF	TGTGCCAGCAGCCATAGGGACCAGAACACTGAAGCTTTCTTT
TRBJ2-7	TRBV2	NA	NA	CASSEASPGLAREQYF	TGTGCCAGCAGTGAAGCGTCGCCGGGATTAGCGAGGGAGCAGTACTTC
TRBJ2-3	TRBV19	NA	TRBD2	CASSSHSGLAADTQYF	TGTGCCAGTAGTAGTCATTCGGGACTAGCTGCAGATACGCAGTATTTT
TRBJ1-2	TRBV19	NA	TRBD1	CASSSAGTANGYTF	TGTGCCAGTAGTTCCGCCGGGACAGCCAACGGCTACACCTTC
TRBJ2-2	TRBV7-9	NA	TRBD2	CASSTLAGRNTGELFF	TGTGCCAGCAGCACCCTAGCGGGGAGGAACACCGGGGAGCTGTTTTTT
TRBJ1-5	TRBV20-1	NA	TRBD1	CSAMRTGGRNQPQHF	TGCAGTGCTATGCGGACAGGGGGTCGCAATCAGCCCCAGCATTTT
TRBJ2-3	TRBV7-8	NA	TRBD1	CASSLGTGQLTDTQYF	TGCGCCAGCAGCTTAGGGACAGGACAGCTCACAGATACGCAGTATTTT
TRBJ2-7	TRBV20-1	many	TRBD2	CSARWGGAYEQYF	TGCAGTGCTAGGTGGGGGGGAGCCTACGAGCAGTACTTC
TRBJ2-7	TRBV9	NA	NA	CASSVVVGEQYF	TGTGCCAGCAGCGTTGTGGTAGGCGAGCAGTACTTC
TRBJ1-6	TRBV12-3/TRBV12-4	once	NA	CASTGGSYNSPLHF	TGTGCCAGCACGGGTGGTTCCTATAATTCACCCCTCCACTTT
TRBJ1-2	TRBV4-3	many	NA	CASSQDSTGYFYGYTF	TGCGCCAGCAGCCAAGATAGTACAGGGTATTTCTATGGCTACACCTTC
TRBJ1-6	TRBV15	NA	NA	CATSSDISYNSPLHF	TGTGCCACCAGCAGTGATATCTCCTATAATTCACCCCTCCACTTT
TRBJ2-7	TRBV19	NA	NA	CASSTDTDYEQYF	TGTGCCAGTAGTACGGATACAGACTACGAGCAGTACTTC
TRBJ1-1	TRBV29-1	once	NA	CSVHPGGRVNTEAFF	TGCAGCGTACACCCGGGTGGCAGGGTGAACACTGAAGCTTTCTTT
TRBJ1-2	TRBV7-9	once	NA	CASSLEQYGYTF	TGTGCCAGCAGCTTGGAGCAATATGGCTACACCTTC
TRBJ2-7	TRBV3-1	few	NA	CASGQAQGSYEQYF	TGTGCCAGCGGCCAAGCCCAGGGCTCCTACGAGCAGTACTTC
TRBJ2-7	TRBV5-1	NA	NA	CASAAGAGNTYEQYF	TGCGCCAGTGCGGCAGGGGCGGGGAATACCTACGAGCAGTACTTC
TRBJ1-2	TRBV7-2	once	NA	CASSLGSGAYTF	TGTGCCAGCAGCTTAGGGTCGGGGGCCTACACCTTC
TRBJ1-2	TRBV7-2	NA	NA	CASSLLAGGNYGYTF	TGTGCCAGCAGCTTACTGGCGGGGGGTAACTATGGCTACACCTTC
TRBJ2-3	TRBV7-9	NA	NA	CASSQDRTRGAGTQYF	TGTGCCAGCAGCCAAGATCGTACCAGGGGGGCTGGGACGCAGTATTTT
TRBJ2-7	TRBV10-2	NA	TRBD2	CASTGRLFYEQYF	TGCGCCAGCACCGGGAGGCTTTTCTACGAGCAGTACTTC
TRBJ2-3	TRBV24-1	NA	NA	CATSDGAGGFVNEQYF	TGTGCCACCAGTGATGGCGCCGGGGGTTTCGTGAATGAGCAGTATTTT
TRBJ2-7	TRBV5-5	many	TRBD1	CASSRGQGGVDEQYF	TGTGCCAGCAGCCGGGGACAGGGAGGTGTGGACGAGCAGTACTTC
TRBJ2-4	TRBV6-1	NA	TRBD2	CASRQEAGGGIQYF	TGTGCCAGCAGACAGGAAGCGGGGGGGGGCATTCAGTACTTC
TRBJ2-3	TRBV6-5	many	TRBD2	CASSLQRGGTDTQYF	TGTGCCAGCAGTTTACAGCGGGGGGGCACAGATACGCAGTATTTT
TRBJ2-5	TRBV9	NA	NA	CASSVAGLAETQYF	TGTGCCAGCAGCGTAGCGGGTCTAGCGGAGACCCAGTACTTC
TRBJ2-1	TRBV2	many	TRBD2	CASSERLAGNYNEQFF	TGTGCCAGCAGTGAAAGACTAGCGGGTAACTACAATGAGCAGTTCTTC
TRBJ2-7	TRBV29-1	many	NA	CSVARDGAGEQYF	TGCAGCGTTGCGCGTGACGGGGCGGGCGAGCAGTACTTC
TRBJ1-5	TRBV2	NA	NA	CASLYRPYSNQSQHF	TGTGCCAGCCTGTACAGACCTTATAGCAATCAGTCCCAGCATTTT
TRBJ2-7	TRBV20-1	few	TRBD1	CSARSWTGVSYEQYF	TGCAGTGCTAGGAGTTGGACAGGGGTCTCCTACGAGCAGTACTTC
TRBJ2-1	TRBV7-3	once	TRBD2	CASSSGLAGGTYNEQFF	TGTGCCAGCAGCTCGGGACTAGCGGGGGGGACCTACAATGAGCAGTTCTTC
TRBJ2-5	TRBV7-4	NA	NA	CASSSRWVGETQYF	TGTGCCAGCAGCTCGAGGTGGGTAGGAGAGACCCAGTACTTC
TRBJ1-2	TRBV7-2	NA	NA	CASSPGGRVGGYTF	TGTGCCAGCAGCCCGGGGGGCAGGGTGGGTGGCTACACCTTC
TRBJ1-5	TRBV15	many	TRBD1	CATSRDRTDPRGHVNQPQHF	TGTGCCACCAGCAGAGACCGGACCGACCCCAGGGGGCACGTCAATCAGCCCCAGCATTTT
TRBJ2-5	TRBV7-2	few	TRBD1	CASSLGGTGQETQYF	TGTGCCAGCAGCTTAGGAGGGACAGGGCAAGAGACCCAGTACTTC
TRBJ2-6	TRBV11-2	many	TRBD2	CASSLSGGSGANVLTF	TGTGCCAGCAGCTTAAGCGGGGGCTCTGGGGCCAACGTCCTGACTTTC
TRBJ2-7	TRBV9	NA	NA	CASSVGSNEQYF	TGTGCCAGCAGCGTAGGGAGCAACGAGCAGTACTTC
TRBJ1-2	TRBV19	many	NA	CASSIDYRSRYGYTF	TGTGCCAGTAGTATTGACTACAGGTCCAGGTATGGCTACACCTTC
TRBJ1-2	TRBV20-1	many	NA	CSARDQWGTHGYTF	TGCAGTGCTAGAGATCAGTGGGGAACCCATGGCTACACCTTC
TRBJ1-5	TRBV24-1	many	NA	CATRAGDNQPQHF	TGTGCCACCAGAGCAGGTGACAATCAGCCCCAGCATTTT
TRBJ2-1	TRBV10-3	NA	NA	CAISELGLTAEQFF	TGTGCCATCAGTGAGTTGGGACTCACGGCTGAGCAGTTCTTC
TRBJ2-3	TRBV11-2	NA	TRBD1	CASSFGDRRKDTQYF	TGTGCCAGCAGCTTCGGGGACAGGAGGAAAGATACGCAGTATTTT
TRBJ1-2	TRBV2	few	NA	CASSPPMQTPYYGYTF	TGTGCCAGCTCACCACCGATGCAGACCCCTTACTATGGCTACACCTTC
TRBJ2-3	TRBV6-5	many	NA	CASRRSEWKTDTQYF	TGTGCCAGCAGGCGATCGGAATGGAAAACAGATACGCAGTATTTT
TRBJ2-6	TRBV12-3/TRBV12-4	NA	NA	CASSSPQGAGANVLTF	TGTGCCAGCAGTTCACCTCAGGGAGCTGGGGCCAACGTCCTGACTTTC